This is a list of T cell receptor beta chains from one sample in a study of blood T cell repertoires in COVID-19. Produced via immunoSEQ multiplex PCR; TCRdb's table is partial and in-frame only. The profile covers over 85,000 clones, with roughly 90% appearing a single time and around 2% taken by the ten largest. The sequencing sample was made of peripheral blood. These receptors came from a woman aged 50 to 60 with COVID-19, enrolled during active disease. CDR3s include the opening cysteine and the closing phenylalanine or tryptophan. D genes are given only for firm matches.

j_gene: TRBJ1-6
d_gene: TRBD1
v_gene: TRBV28
len: 15
CDR3aa: CASSSGQGAKSPLHF

j_gene: TRBJ1-1
d_gene: TRBD1
v_gene: TRBV5-4
len: 14
CDR3aa: CASSSDRGGTEAFF

j_gene: TRBJ2-5
d_gene: TRBD1
v_gene: TRBV10-1
len: 15
CDR3aa: CASSEDRGRKETQYF

j_gene: TRBJ2-3
d_gene: -
v_gene: TRBV6-5
len: 12
CDR3aa: CASSEVTDTQYF

j_gene: TRBJ2-2
d_gene: TRBD2
v_gene: TRBV3-1/TRBV3-2
len: 17
CDR3aa: CASRGISGGSYTGELFF

j_gene: TRBJ1-2
d_gene: TRBD1
v_gene: TRBV18
len: 13
CDR3aa: CASSADRGEGYTF

j_gene: TRBJ1-2
d_gene: TRBD1
v_gene: TRBV10-3
len: 15
CDR3aa: CAISGNRDRNYGYTF

j_gene: TRBJ1-5
d_gene: -
v_gene: TRBV29-1
len: 15
CDR3aa: CSVADGLLGSQPQHF

j_gene: TRBJ2-2
d_gene: TRBD2
v_gene: TRBV5-4
len: 14
CDR3aa: CASSWGGDTGELFF

j_gene: TRBJ2-5
d_gene: TRBD1
v_gene: TRBV6-1
len: 18
CDR3aa: CASSERGRIGRWMETQYF

j_gene: TRBJ1-1
d_gene: TRBD1
v_gene: TRBV19
len: 18
CDR3aa: CASSILPGQGAMGTEAFF

j_gene: TRBJ2-3
d_gene: TRBD2
v_gene: TRBV18
len: 17
CDR3aa: CASSPVAGRPPTDTQYF

j_gene: TRBJ1-4
d_gene: TRBD1
v_gene: TRBV7-9
len: 15
CDR3aa: CASLQGGASNEKLFF

j_gene: TRBJ1-1
d_gene: -
v_gene: TRBV6-2/TRBV6-3
len: 15
CDR3aa: CASSGATVGNTEAFF

j_gene: TRBJ2-5
d_gene: -
v_gene: TRBV2
len: 13
CDR3aa: CASSEGQKETQYF

j_gene: TRBJ1-5
d_gene: -
v_gene: TRBV15
len: 17
CDR3aa: CATSRGAGPYSNQPQHF

j_gene: TRBJ2-4
d_gene: -
v_gene: TRBV6-6
len: 21
CDR3aa: CASSHLTQAGASRGAKNIQYF

j_gene: TRBJ2-2
d_gene: -
v_gene: TRBV28
len: 15
CDR3aa: CASSLYGVNTGELFF

j_gene: TRBJ2-5
d_gene: -
v_gene: TRBV5-4
len: 15
CDR3aa: CASSSATKSQETQYF

j_gene: TRBJ1-2
d_gene: TRBD1
v_gene: TRBV28
len: 14
CDR3aa: CASNRDRSNYGYTF

j_gene: TRBJ2-3
d_gene: TRBD1
v_gene: TRBV14
len: 17
CDR3aa: CASSQITGVWGTDTQYF

j_gene: TRBJ1-2
d_gene: TRBD1
v_gene: TRBV5-4
len: 15
CDR3aa: CASSRSRQGAPGYTF

j_gene: TRBJ1-5
d_gene: -
v_gene: TRBV20-1
len: 15
CDR3aa: CSASFEGTRNQPQHF

j_gene: TRBJ1-2
d_gene: TRBD1
v_gene: TRBV19
len: 14
CDR3aa: CATLPGQGRYGYTF

j_gene: TRBJ1-6
d_gene: TRBD1
v_gene: TRBV5-5
len: 14
CDR3aa: CASSSARGNSPLHF

j_gene: TRBJ2-7
d_gene: -
v_gene: TRBV5-6
len: 14
CDR3aa: CASSLLGQSYEQYF

j_gene: TRBJ2-1
d_gene: TRBD1
v_gene: TRBV12-3/TRBV12-4
len: 13
CDR3aa: CASGTGAFNEQFF

j_gene: TRBJ1-4
d_gene: -
v_gene: TRBV11-2
len: 16
CDR3aa: CASSLNMWGVEEKLFF

j_gene: TRBJ1-2
d_gene: -
v_gene: TRBV9
len: 14
CDR3aa: CASSVPFGVGGYTF

j_gene: TRBJ2-7
d_gene: -
v_gene: TRBV6-5
len: 12
CDR3aa: CATWTVSYEQYF

j_gene: TRBJ2-3
d_gene: TRBD2
v_gene: TRBV9
len: 16
CDR3aa: CASSVASGGAGDTQYF

j_gene: TRBJ2-1
d_gene: -
v_gene: TRBV11-2
len: 13
CDR3aa: CASSPFGGNEQFF

j_gene: TRBJ2-1
d_gene: -
v_gene: TRBV5-4
len: 15
CDR3aa: CASSPGGQIRNEQFF